This TCR beta chain was obtained from a study of blood T cell repertoires in COVID-19. Across the whole study: Some COVID-19 samples were acute and others convalescent; all came from the United States, Italy and Spain. Sources were T cells, B-cell-depleted T cells, or PBMCs; the material itself was cDNA or gDNA.

Germline assignment: CDR1 SGDLS and CDR2 YYNGEE. This CDR3 comprises 13 residues. Deletions cut 4 bases from V and 6 bases from J, with 8 bases between. Sequenced by immunoSEQ multiplex PCR; TCRdb stores in-frame clones only, minus some. This table holds about 190,000 clones, around 80% found once. The clonotype comes from an elderly woman with active or convalescent COVID-19. This rearrangement joins TRBV9 to TRBJ1-6; D call uncertain. The sequencing input was peripheral blood. The CDR3: CASSFYSNSPLHF. The CDR3 bases are TGTGCCAGCAGCTTCTACAGTAATTCACCCCTCCACTTT.